This T cell receptor (beta chain) was documented in a study of tumor-infiltrating lymphocytes in primary liver carcinoma. For the study at large: Each participant had primary liver carcinoma, and surgical resection was the treatment. General observations from the study: Tumor top-250-clone fraction significantly exceeded that of blood (p = 0.039). Tumor region pairs outstripped tumor-adjacent and tumor-blood pairs in overlap.

V lost 4 bases to trimming and J lost 6 bases; unmatched junction nucleotides: 7. The germline gives CDR1 MNHNY, CDR2 SVGAGI (reference sequence). CDR3 length: 15 amino acids. This clonotype was observed a handful of times. The antigen is not known. TCR beta cDNA came from about 500 ng total RNA, primed with a constant-region primer. Each TCR beta library was derived from three nested multiplex PCR rounds that employed slightly modified ARM-PCR. Each of the first two PCR rounds ran 9 to 11 cycles with TRBV1-TRBV30 forward and C-beta reverse primers. A single record per CDR3 protein comes from TCRdb applying MiXCR to the multiplex PCR reads. The sample consists of 310,000 or so distinct CDR3 sequences, 58% of them appearing once. Germline DNA was also extracted, while the blood RNA originated from unsorted whole blood. Patients in the cohort were treatment-naive and living with chronic HBV infection.

This sequence originates from a woman aged 30 to 39 with primary liver carcinoma and hepatitis B virus infection. V usage is TRBV6-6 and J usage is TRBJ2-7; TRBD2 agrees at 12 bases. The sample consisted of peripheral blood. The CDR3: CASSFSTSGGSEQYF. The CDR3 nucleotides are TGTGCCAGCAGTTTTTCGACTAGCGGGGGATCCGAGCAGTACTTC.